The 15 T cell receptor beta chains in this list originate from one sample, sequenced in a study of cytomegalovirus exposure and HLA in healthy donors. Use of 60 Vbeta and 13 Jbeta primers characterized the PCR. Only in-frame clones appear in the TCRdb table, and some are missing; sequencing was by immunoSEQ multiplex PCR. This repertoire shows around 200,000 clones, roughly 82% found once; its top ten account for under 1.5%. The sample was PBMCs. The receptors shown here come from a girl aged 2 to 10 in good health and CMV-seropositive.

This chain uses TRBV29-1 with TRBJ2-2, with 10 bases lining up with TRBD2. Trimming at V came to 6 bases and at J to 6 bases, leaving 10 bases not matched to a gene. This CDR3 has 15 amino acids. Germline V lookup: CDR1 SQVTM, CDR2 ANQGSEA. CDR3 nucleotide sequence: TGCAGCGTGCACTTTCTAGCGGGGGTCCCCGGGGAGCTGTTTTTT. This codes for CSVHFLAGVPGELFF.

J is TRBJ1-5 and V is TRBV27; no reliable D call. Germline V gene lookup returns CDR1 MNHEY and CDR2 SMNVEV (reference sequence). This CDR3 spans 14 amino acids. Trimming removed 3 bases at V and 8 bases at J, with 14 bases between. DNA for the CDR3: TGTGCCAGCAGTTTCATTATGGGCTGGGAGCCCCAGCATTTT. Encoded protein: CASSFIMGWEPQHF.

This clone was detected a few times. The gene calls are TRBV30 and TRBJ1-5; tentatively, D is TRBD1 (6 bases). This CDR3 is built from 16 residues. V was shortened by 1 base and J by 2 bases, with 15 bases between the two germline ends. Germline V gives CDR1 GTSNPN, CDR2 SVGIG (reference sequence). The CDR3 region is CAWSGQGNPGNQPQHF. The CDR3 DNA is TGTGCCTGGAGTGGCCAGGGGAATCCGGGCAATCAGCCCCAGCATTTT. The entire variable domain, with the rest obtained from reference TRBV30 and TRBJ1-5, is as follows: SQTIHQWPATLVQPVGSPLSLECTVEGTSNPNLYWYRQAAGRGLQLLFYSVGIGQISSEVPQNLSASRPQDRQFILSSKKLLLSDSGFYLCAWSGQGNPGNQPQHFGDGTRLSIL.

This chain connects TRBV11-3 to TRBJ2-7; 8 bases map to TRBD2. This CDR3 region has 17 residues. Per germline, CDR1 SGHNT and CDR2 YENEEA. Trimming took 0 bases from V and 0 from J; bases not matched to a gene: 7. CDR3 sequence reads: CASSLDLRLAGSYEQYF. The CDR3 DNA reads TGTGCCAGCAGCTTAGATCTCCGGCTAGCGGGCTCCTACGAGCAGTACTTC. Drawing the rest from reference TRBV11-3 and TRBJ2-7, the complete variable domain is EAGVVQSPRYKIIEKKQPVAFWCNPISGHNTLYWYLQNLGQGPELLIRYENEEAVDDSQLPKDRFSAERLKGVDSTLKIQPAELGDSAVYLCASSLDLRLAGSYEQYFGPGTRLTVT.

The gene calls are TRBV19 and TRBJ1-3, with a tentative D call TRBD1 (6 bases). Germline values: CDR1 LNHDA, CDR2 SQIVND (reference sequence). The CDR3 is 14 residues long. The germline V and J ends were trimmed by 4 bases and 4 bases, with 11 bases remaining between them. The CDR3 DNA sequence: TGTGCCAGTAGTACCCGGACAGTAGGAAACACCATATATTTT. It specifies CASSTRTVGNTIYF.

This clone appeared a single time. At one boundary the junction diverges from the germline segment, which might be a read error. The J gene is TRBJ2-5, the V gene TRBV19; D possibly corresponds to TRBD1 (7 bases). CDR1 is LNHDA, CDR2 SQIVND, per germline (reference sequence). The CDR3 has 11 amino acids. The CDR3 sequence: CASRTGRTWNF. Written as DNA, the CDR3 is TGTGCCAGTAGGACAGGGAGGACCTGGAACTTC.

This sequence joins TRBV6-6 and TRBJ2-7; tentatively, D is TRBD2 (5 bases). The V gene's germline CDR1 is MNHNY and CDR2 SVGAGI (reference sequence). The CDR3 sequence is 13 residues long. The V end was cut by 5 bases, the J end by 7 bases, with 15 bases between. DNA of the CDR3: TGTGCCAGCAGTCCCCCCTCCGGGGAGGAGCAGTACTTC. It codes for CASSPPSGEEQYF.

V is TRBV10-2 and J is TRBJ2-1; perhaps TRBD1 as D (6 bases). This CDR3 contains 13 residues. Per germline, CDR1 WSHSY and CDR2 SAAADI. Trimming shortened V by 6 bases and J by 6 bases, and 12 bases separated the two germline ends. The CDR3 DNA reads as TGCGCCAGCAGACCTACAGGGTTCAATGAGCAGTTCTTC. It is translated as CASRPTGFNEQFF.

This sequence joins TRBV28 and TRBJ2-1; the match to TRBD2 covers 10 bases. V lost 7 bases to trimming and J lost 5 bases; unmatched junction nucleotides: 5. The CDR3 sequence is 14 residues long. Germline V gene lookup returns CDR1 MDHEN and CDR2 SYDVKM. The CDR3 sequence: CASTPSGSHNEQFF. The DNA of the CDR3 is TGTGCCAGCACCCCTAGCGGGAGCCACAATGAGCAGTTCTTC.

V and J are TRBV28 and TRBJ2-1, with 7 bases matching TRBD2. J gave up 5 bases and V 6 bases, and 10 bases lay outside the gene matches. The CDR3 has 15 residues. The V gene's germline CDR1 is MDHEN and CDR2 SYDVKM. As DNA, the CDR3 is TGTGCCAGCAGCCACCGGCGGGGGAAAAACAATGAGCAGTTCTTC. Residues: CASSHRRGKNNEQFF.

J is TRBJ2-7 and V is TRBV28, with 10 bases fitting TRBD2. V gave up 5 bases and J gave up 2 bases; unmatched junction bases: 18. Germline CDR1 is MDHEN and CDR2 is SYDVKM. The CDR3 runs 19 residues. CDR3 sequence (DNA): TGTGCCAGCAGTCCTAACCCGGGGGTAGCGGGAGGACCCACCTACGAGCAGTACTTC. Translation: CASSPNPGVAGGPTYEQYF.

The chain recombines TRBV9 with TRBJ1-2; 10 nucleotides align to TRBD1. V was pared by 3 bases and J by 4 bases, with 9 bases of the junction left unmatched. Germline CDR1 reads SGDLS; CDR2 reads YYNGEE. CDR3 size: 16 residues. This chain's CDR3 is CASSDPRDRGLYGYTF. CDR3 DNA: TGTGCCAGCAGCGACCCCCGGGACAGGGGACTCTATGGCTACACCTTC.

The gene calls are TRBV7-7 and TRBJ2-2; 11 positions agree with TRBD2. The J segment lost 5 bases and the V segment lost 6 bases, leaving 5 bases of the junction unmatched. There are 15 residues in the CDR3. From germline, CDR1 is SSHAT and CDR2 FNYEAQ (reference sequence). The CDR3, as DNA: TGTGCCAGCAGGCCGCTAGCGGGGGGAACCGGGGAGCTGTTTTTT. This translates into CASRPLAGGTGELFF. Full variable domain (rest looked up from reference TRBV7-7 and TRBJ2-2): GAGVSQSPRYKVTKRGQDVTLRCDPISSHATLYWYQQALGQGPEFLTYFNYEAQPDKSGLPSDRFSAERPEGSISTLTIQRTEQRDSAMYRCASRPLAGGTGELFFGEGSRLTVL.

The V and J genes are TRBV20-1 and TRBJ1-1; D uncertain. The CDR3 extends over 11 amino acids. The V gene lost 7 bases and the J gene lost 1 base, with 7 bases spanning the gap. Per germline, CDR1 DFQATT and CDR2 SNEGSKA (reference sequence). CDR3 sequence reads: CSGGRNTEAFF. The CDR3 coding sequence is TGCAGTGGAGGGAGGAACACTGAAGCTTTCTTT.

V and J are TRBV9 and TRBJ2-3; D gene uncertain. The CDR3 consists of 13 residues. With 1 base removed from V and 7 bases from J, the gap between germline ends came to 10 bases. Germline V gene sequence: CDR1 SGDLS, CDR2 YYNGEE. The DNA for the CDR3 is TGTGCCAGCAGCGTAATCTCGAGGAATACGCAGTATTTT. It is translated as CASSVISRNTQYF.